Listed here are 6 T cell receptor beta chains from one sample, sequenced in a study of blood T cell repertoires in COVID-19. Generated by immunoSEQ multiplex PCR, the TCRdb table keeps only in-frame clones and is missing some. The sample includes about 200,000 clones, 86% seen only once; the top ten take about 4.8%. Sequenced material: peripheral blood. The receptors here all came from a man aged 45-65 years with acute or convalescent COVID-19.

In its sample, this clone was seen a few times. This CDR3 reads CASSFQGFRTEAFF. The CDR3 DNA follows: TGTGCCAGCAGTTTCCAGGGTTTCCGGACTGAAGCTTTCTTT. This chain joins TRBV27 and TRBJ1-1; perhaps TRBD1 as D (5 bases). Germline CDR1 and CDR2: MNHEY and SMNVEV (reference sequence). V lost 3 bases to trimming and J lost 5 bases, with 13 bases between them. CDR3 length equals 14 residues.

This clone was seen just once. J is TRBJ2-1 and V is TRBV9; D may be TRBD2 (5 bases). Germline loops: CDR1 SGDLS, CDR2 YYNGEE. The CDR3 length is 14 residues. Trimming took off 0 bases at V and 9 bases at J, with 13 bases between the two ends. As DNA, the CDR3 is TGTGCCAGCAGCGTAGAGCCGGGGAAGGGTGAGCAGTTCTTC. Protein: CASSVEPGKGEQFF.

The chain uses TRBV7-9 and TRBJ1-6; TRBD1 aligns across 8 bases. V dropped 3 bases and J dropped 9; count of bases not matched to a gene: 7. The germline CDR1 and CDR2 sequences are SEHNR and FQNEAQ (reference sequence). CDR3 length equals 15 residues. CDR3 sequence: CASSLTQGARSPLHF. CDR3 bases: TGTGCCAGCAGCTTGACCCAGGGGGCCCGTTCACCCCTCCACTTT.

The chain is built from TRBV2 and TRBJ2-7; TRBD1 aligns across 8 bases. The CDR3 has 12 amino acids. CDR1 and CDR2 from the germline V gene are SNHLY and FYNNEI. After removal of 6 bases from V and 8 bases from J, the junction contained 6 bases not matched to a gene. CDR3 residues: CASRSDRGKQYF. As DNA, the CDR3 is TGTGCCAGCAGGTCAGACAGGGGCAAGCAGTACTTC.

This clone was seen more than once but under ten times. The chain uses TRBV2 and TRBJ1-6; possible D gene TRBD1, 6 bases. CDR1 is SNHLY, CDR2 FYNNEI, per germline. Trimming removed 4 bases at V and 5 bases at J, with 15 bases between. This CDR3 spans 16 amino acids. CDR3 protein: CASSVDGGGHNSPLHF. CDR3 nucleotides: TGTGCCAGCAGTGTGGATGGGGGGGGGCATAATTCACCCCTCCACTTT.

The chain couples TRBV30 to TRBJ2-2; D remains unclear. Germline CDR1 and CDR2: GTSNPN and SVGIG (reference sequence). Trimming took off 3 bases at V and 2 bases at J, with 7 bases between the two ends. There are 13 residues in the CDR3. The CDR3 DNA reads TGTGCCTGGAGGACGGGTAACACCGGGGAGCTGTTTTTT. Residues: CAWRTGNTGELFF. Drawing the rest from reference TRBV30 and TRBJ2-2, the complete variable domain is SQTIHQWPATLVQPVGSPLSLECTVEGTSNPNLYWYRQAAGRGLQLLFYSVGIGQISSEVPQNLSASRPQDRQFILSSKKLLLSDSGFYLCAWRTGNTGELFFGEGSRLTVL.